This note documents a single TCR beta chain sequence. Its antigen is undetermined. Only in-frame clones appear in the TCRdb table, and some are missing; sequencing was by immunoSEQ multiplex PCR. The table has 14,000 to 15,000 clones, 88% seen once; the top ten hold approximately 16%. The data originate from a study of PD-L1 blockade in urothelial cancer. Turning to the study itself: The authors examined blood 3 weeks (second dose) and 6 weeks after treatment start.

CDR3 length: 16 amino acids. The V gene's germline CDR1 is MGHRA and CDR2 YSYEKL. The trim removed 1 base at V and 4 bases at J, leaving 8 bases unmatched. General study findings and limits: Below-median pretreatment blood TCR clonality was a predictor of better survival. Durable-benefit cases showed more tumor-associated blood clone expansion at 3 weeks.

The chain carries TRBV4-1 and TRBJ2-7, with 9 bases that match TRBD1. Sequencing was performed on PBMCs, taken around atezolizumab (anti-PD-L1) treatment. This sequence was found in a man between 70 and 80 years old with urothelial cancer. The CDR3 nucleotides are TGCGCCAGCAGCCAAGCCCCGGGACAGGGCTGGTACGAGCAGTACTTC. As protein: CASSQAPGQGWYEQYF.